This T cell receptor beta chain was found in a study of blood T cell repertoires in COVID-19. Study information: Some COVID-19 samples were acute and others convalescent; all came from the United States, Italy and Spain.

How the authors handled the data: Counts of nucleated cells, estimated from reference gene primer amplification, were obtained. Data came from immunoSEQ multiplex PCR; TCRdb stores just in-frame clones and leaves some out. V and J calls and clone size follow that table, whereas D and trimming were derived from the DNA. The sample has 150,000 or so clones, around four fifths seen once. Trimming took 2 bases from V and 4 from J; bases not matched to a gene: 7. Germline V gene data show CDR1 as MNHEY and CDR2 as SVGAGI. The CDR3 spans 16 residues. J is TRBJ1-2 and V is TRBV6-5; TRBD1 agrees at 10 bases. Input material: PBMCs or T cells enriched from blood (not recorded which). This receptor was obtained from a woman in her sixties or seventies who had recovered from COVID-19. CDR3 sequence (DNA): TGTGCCAGCAGTTACACACGGACAGGGGGAAGCTATGGCTACACCTTC. It translates to CASSYTRTGGSYGYTF.